The entry below gives a single TCR beta chain sequence along with its context. The target antigen is unknown. Reverse transcription of all isolated RNA meant that expressed TCRB transcripts were sequenced. Sequenced naive, central memory and regulatory T cell samples produced an average of about 3.9 million reads. Only in-frame clones appear in the TCRdb table, and some are missing; sequencing was by immunoSEQ multiplex PCR. The table has around 97,000 clones, approximately 30% seen once. This entry is derived from a study of beta chain features in type 1 diabetes. The study, taken as a whole, reports: Among all four CD4+ subsets, Type 1 diabetes patients had TCRB CDR3s that were moderately but significantly shorter. Within patients, naive, central memory and Treg TCRB repertoires seemed more similar than within healthy donors.

Blood was drawn once from each donor into heparinised tubes. The draws averaged about 110 mL. The germline V gene encodes CDR1 MNHNY and CDR2 SVGAGI (reference sequence). This CDR3 is 16 amino acids long. V shed 4 bases and J 4 bases; nucleotides not matched to a gene: 6. The source of this sequence is a woman between 18 and 30 years old with type 1 diabetes. The rearrangement joins TRBV6-6 to TRBJ2-3; TRBD2 aligns across 12 bases. Source material: central memory CD4+ T cells from blood. This chain's CDR3 is CASSSLTSGSADTQYF. CDR3 nucleotides: TGTGCCAGCAGTTCCCTGACTAGCGGGAGCGCAGATACGCAGTATTTT.